Reported below is one T cell receptor beta chain. The data were taken from a study of control samples from healthy donors and cancer patients. Data came from immunoSEQ multiplex PCR; TCRdb stores just in-frame clones and leaves some out. This table holds roughly 170,000 clones, 93% found once. J lost 2 bases, V lost 0 bases, and 7 bases had no gene match. Germline CDR1 is SGHRS and CDR2 is YFSETQ. The CDR3 extends over 18 amino acids. The rearrangement joins TRBV5-1 to TRBJ1-3, with 11 bases matching TRBD1. The sequence was collected from a woman aged 60-70 years in good health. Material for sequencing was blood. The CDR3 nucleotides are TGCGCCAGCAGCTTGGCCGAGGACAGGGGGCGGGCTGGAAACACCATATATTTT. It encodes CASSLAEDRGRAGNTIYF.